These 15 T cell receptor beta chains were all obtained from the same sample, sequenced in a study of OX40 agonist ivuxolimab in advanced cancers. Generated by immunoSEQ multiplex PCR, the TCRdb table keeps only in-frame clones and is missing some. The sample gives roughly 75,000 clones, 86% of which show up once; about 1% is in the top ten. The sequencing here drew on CD4+ or CD8+ T cells sorted from blood, taken in a trial of the OX40 agonist ivuxolimab. These receptors were collected from an adult with an advanced solid tumor such as melanoma, head and neck, liver or kidney cancer.

This clone was counted only a few times. This rearrangement joins TRBV18 to TRBJ1-5; 9 bases match TRBD1. Germline CDR1 KGHSH, CDR2 LQKENI. Trimming took 5 bases from V and 7 from J; bases not matched to a gene: 15. The CDR3 loop spans 17 amino acids. The CDR3: CASSSGTGSQGDQPQHF. The CDR3 DNA follows: TGTGCCAGCTCATCCGGGACAGGGAGTCAAGGAGACCAGCCCCAGCATTTT.

The chain couples TRBV10-3 to TRBJ1-4, with D perhaps matching TRBD1 (6 bases). With 3 bases removed from V and 5 bases from J, the gap between germline ends came to 13 bases. Germline V gene data show CDR1 as ENHRY and CDR2 as SYGVKD. The CDR3 is made up of 15 amino acids. The CDR3 reads CAISDLGGQNEKLFF. As DNA, the CDR3 is TGTGCCATCAGTGATCTGGGGGGACAAAATGAAAAACTGTTTTTT.

The CDR3 DNA follows: TGTGCCAGTAGTTTCGGACAAGGGTTTCCTCAGCCCCAGCATTTT. It encodes CASSFGQGFPQPQHF. The rearrangement joins TRBV19 to TRBJ1-5; tentatively, D is TRBD1 (5 bases). The CDR3 is 15 residues long. The V gene's germline CDR1 is LNHDA and CDR2 SQIVND (reference sequence). Trimming removed 5 bases at V and 6 bases at J, with 17 bases between.

The chain combines TRBV5-1 with TRBJ1-1, with 10 bases identical to TRBD1. CDR1 and CDR2 (germline): SGHRS, YFSETQ. This CDR3 contains 16 residues. V dropped 3 bases and J dropped 4; count of bases not matched to a gene: 9. CDR3 nucleotide sequence: TGCGCCAGCAGCTCGACAGGGGGCTTATTACGCACTGAAGCTTTCTTT. Its protein product is CASSSTGGLLRTEAFF.

This chain uses TRBV11-3 with TRBJ2-1; possible D gene TRBD1, 5 bases. The germline gives CDR1 SGHNT, CDR2 YENEEA. V shed 0 bases and J shed 9 bases, with 15 bases lying between them. The CDR3 extends over 15 amino acids. In nucleotides, the CDR3 is TGTGCCAGCAGCTTAGATGGTAGGCAGGGTGGTGAGCAGTTCTTC. It translates to CASSLDGRQGGEQFF.

The gene calls are TRBV27 and TRBJ1-5, with D uncertain. The V and J ends lost 5 bases and 6 bases respectively, with 14 bases between them. Germline assignment: CDR1 MNHEY and CDR2 SMNVEV (reference sequence). The length of the CDR3 is 14 residues. CDR3 region: CASSGGRVSQPQHF. The CDR3 DNA is TGTGCCAGCAGTGGAGGGCGGGTAAGTCAGCCCCAGCATTTT.

The gene calls are TRBV6-6 and TRBJ1-2, with no clear D. The germline V gene encodes CDR1 MNHNY and CDR2 SVGAGI (reference sequence). Trimming removed 5 bases at V and 6 bases at J, with 13 bases between. This CDR3 has 13 amino acids. Written as DNA, the CDR3 is TGTGCCAGCAGTGCTTACGGAAGCGATGGCTACACCTTC. Its translation: CASSAYGSDGYTF.

V is TRBV7-2 and J is TRBJ2-3; 7 bases are a match to TRBD2. The CDR3 extends over 13 amino acids. With 0 bases clipped from V and 6 bases from J, the junction kept 0 bases outside the gene matches. Germline V gene lookup returns CDR1 SGHTA and CDR2 FQGNSA. CDR3 nucleotides: TGTGCCAGCAGCTTAGCGCGGGAGGATACGCAGTATTTT. Encoded protein: CASSLAREDTQYF.

This rearrangement joins TRBV6-1 to TRBJ2-5; TRBD1 might be the D (5 bases). Trimming removed 4 bases from V and 4 bases from J, with 10 bases in between. The CDR3 is made up of 13 amino acids. Germline V gene sequence: CDR1 MNHNS, CDR2 SASEGT. This chain's CDR3 is CASSVRRGETQYF. CDR3 in DNA: TGTGCCAGCAGTGTGCGTAGGGGAGAGACCCAGTACTTC.

The V and J genes are TRBV27 and TRBJ1-2; no firm D call. Trimming removed 1 base from V and 2 bases from J, with 5 bases in between. The CDR3 has 13 amino acids. The germline V gene has CDR1 MNHEY and CDR2 SMNVEV (reference sequence). CDR3 residues: CASSLWQNYGYTF. DNA of the CDR3: TGTGCCAGCAGTTTATGGCAGAACTATGGCTACACCTTC.

The sample holds a few counts of this clone. This sequence joins TRBV29-1 and TRBJ2-5; D remains ambiguous. In germline, CDR1 is SQVTM, CDR2 ANQGSEA. This CDR3 is built from 14 residues. V was pared by 7 bases and J by 5 bases, with 20 bases between. The CDR3 bases are TGCAGCGCCGACCCCGGAGCAGGCGCGGAGACCCAGTACTTC. It yields the protein CSADPGAGAETQYF.

The V call is TRBV5-1, the J call TRBJ2-5, with 7 nucleotides matching TRBD2. The V and J ends lost 2 bases and 6 bases, in that order; junction bases with no gene match: 7. This CDR3 is built from 14 residues. CDR1 SGHRS and CDR2 YFSETQ come from the germline V gene. The CDR3 reads CASSLSGRAQTQYF. In DNA form, the CDR3 reads TGCGCCAGCAGCTTAAGTGGGAGGGCTCAGACCCAGTACTTC.

The chain is built from TRBV7-9 and TRBJ2-5; TRBD2 might be the D (6 bases). The J call is doubtful: the DNA matches TRBJ2-7 better. The germline V gene has CDR1 SEHNR and CDR2 FQNEAQ (reference sequence). CDR3 length equals 14 residues. In DNA form, the CDR3 reads TGTGCCAGCAGCTCTCCAGCGGGCTCCTACGAGCAGTACTTC. This translates into CASSSPAGSYEQYF.

This clone appeared a few times. The gene calls are TRBV5-6 and TRBJ2-7, with D perhaps matching TRBD1 (6 bases). There are 14 residues in the CDR3. The germline CDR1 and CDR2 sequences are SGHDT and YYEEEE. The V end was cut by 3 bases, the J end by 2 bases, with 12 bases between. The DNA of the CDR3 is TGTGCCAGCAGCTCAGTCACAGGGACCTACGAGCAGTACTTC. Residues: CASSSVTGTYEQYF.

V is TRBV7-2 and J is TRBJ1-2; TRBD1 matches 8 bases. The CDR3 has 14 residues. Trimming at V came to 5 bases and at J to 3 bases, leaving 5 bases not matched to a gene. Per germline, CDR1 SGHTA and CDR2 FQGNSA. CDR3 coding DNA: TGTGCCAGCAGCCAAAACAGGGGGGACTATGGCTACACCTTC. Translation: CASSQNRGDYGYTF.